This T cell receptor (beta chain) stems from a study of cytomegalovirus exposure and HLA in healthy donors. Study observations and caveats: For most TCR sequences rarity was the rule, although some public TCRs occurred in many donors. One later analysis, an examination of the 90 to 150 validation repertoires, found that first-cohort TCR clusters tended to co-occur in them.

From germline, CDR1 is MNHEY and CDR2 SMNVEV (reference sequence). The CDR3 covers 13 residues. V gave up 4 bases and J gave up 4 bases, with 11 bases separating them. The donors were in the approximately 120-subject validation cohort, distinct from the approximately 670-subject first cohort. This clone was found once. As yet, its antigen is unknown. Assay: immunoSEQ multiplex PCR; the TCRdb copy retains only in-frame clones and omits some. Here the sample spans roughly 330,000 clones, about nine tenths being singletons. This chain uses TRBV27 with TRBJ2-7; D unclear. The specimen sequenced was PBMCs. The receptor was derived from a woman aged 25-40 years in good health and CMV-seropositive. DNA of the CDR3: TGTGCCAGCAGTTCCACAGAGGATTACGAGCAGTACTTC. Translated, it gives CASSSTEDYEQYF.